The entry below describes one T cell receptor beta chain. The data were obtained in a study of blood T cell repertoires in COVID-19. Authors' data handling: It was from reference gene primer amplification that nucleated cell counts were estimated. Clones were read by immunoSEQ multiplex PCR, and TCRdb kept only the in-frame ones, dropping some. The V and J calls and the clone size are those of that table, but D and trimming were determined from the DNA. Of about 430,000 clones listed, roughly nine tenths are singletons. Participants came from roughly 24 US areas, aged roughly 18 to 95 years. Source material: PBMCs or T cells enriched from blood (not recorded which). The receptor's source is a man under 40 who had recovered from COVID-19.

The CDR3 DNA follows: TGTGCCAGCAGGCCCCGGGGTGGGCAGGGGCTACGCACAGATACGCAGTATTTT. It codes for CASRPRGGQGLRTDTQYF. This sequence joins TRBV11-2 and TRBJ2-3; D might be TRBD1 (6 bases). The V end was cut by 6 bases, the J end by 1 base, with 23 bases between. The CDR3 has 18 residues. The germline V gene encodes CDR1 SGHAT and CDR2 FQNNGV. Using reference TRBV11-2 and TRBJ2-3 for the parts outside the CDR3, the full variable domain is EAGVAQSPRYKIIEKRQSVAFWCNPISGHATLYWYQQILGQGPKLLIQFQNNGVVDDSQLPKDRFSAERLKGVDSTLKIQPAKLEDSAVYLCASRPRGGQGLRTDTQYFGPGTRLTVL.